The present entry profiles one TCR beta chain with its context. No antigen is known for it. This entry belongs to a study of cytomegalovirus exposure and HLA in healthy donors. Overall study: Of roughly 360 genotyped donors, around 86% grouped in the Caucasian-associated ancestry cluster.

Amplification used 60 Vbeta primers and 13 Jbeta primers. Using immunoSEQ multiplex PCR, the repertoire was profiled, and TCRdb retains in-frame clones only, with some absent. The table includes some 98,000 clones, around 80% detected once. Study findings and constraints: When presence/absence was analysed, sequencing depth was taken to be roughly uniform across donors. Association of a missense DCLRE1C variant with TCR beta V- and J-gene trimming was reported in a later analysis.

The CDR3 consists of 16 residues. V lost 0 bases and J lost 2, with 12 bases in between. CDR1 LGHNA and CDR2 YSLEER come from the germline V gene. The sequenced sample was PBMCs. The chain uses TRBV4-3 and TRBJ2-3, with a tentative D call TRBD2 (5 bases). The clonotype originates from a middle-aged man in good health and CMV-seronegative. The CDR3 DNA sequence: TGCGCCAGCAGCCAAGAAGTGGGAGCCTACACAGATACGCAGTATTTT. Protein product: CASSQEVGAYTDTQYF.